The 7 T cell receptor beta chains given below trace back to one sample, sequenced in a study of blood T cell repertoires in COVID-19. This table comes from immunoSEQ multiplex PCR, and its TCRdb copy is limited to in-frame clones, with some not included. This sample yields about 140,000 clones, of which 75% to 85% are seen a single time; around 9.6% belongs to the top ten. The source material was peripheral blood. The receptors here all came from a man in his sixties with active or convalescent COVID-19.

The rearrangement joins TRBV11-2 to TRBJ1-4, with D unresolved. Trimming removed 2 bases from V and 0 bases from J, with 7 bases in between. CDR1 SGHAT and CDR2 FQNNGV come from the germline V gene. This CDR3 is 15 amino acids long. For the CDR3, the DNA is TGTGCCAGCAGCTTACTCGGGACAACTAATGAAAAACTGTTTTTT. Translating it yields CASSLLGTTNEKLFF.

This chain connects TRBV4-3 to TRBJ1-6; tentative D call: TRBD1 (6 bases). In germline, CDR1 is LGHNA, CDR2 YSLEER. Deletions cut 4 bases from V and 0 bases from J, with 13 bases between. CDR3 length: 17 amino acids. As DNA, the CDR3 is TGCGCCAGCAGCCTTAGGACGGACAGCTCCTATAATTCACCCCTCCACTTT. This codes for CASSLRTDSSYNSPLHF.

This rearrangement joins TRBV27 to TRBJ1-1; maybe TRBD1 (6 bases). The germline V and J ends were trimmed by 2 bases and 5 bases, with 12 bases remaining between them. The CDR3 is 14 amino acids. Germline V gives CDR1 MNHEY, CDR2 SMNVEV (reference sequence). The CDR3 here is CASSLTGRTTEAFF. The CDR3 DNA sequence: TGTGCCAGCAGTTTAACAGGGCGGACGACTGAAGCTTTCTTT.

This chain joins TRBV29-1 and TRBJ2-5; 8 bases agree with TRBD1. The length of the CDR3 is 13 residues. Germline values: CDR1 SQVTM, CDR2 ANQGSEA. Trimming at V came to 0 bases and at J to 5 bases, leaving 2 bases not matched to a gene. Here the CDR3 reads CSVEDDRGETQYF. DNA for the CDR3: TGCAGCGTTGAAGATGACAGGGGCGAGACCCAGTACTTC.

The rearrangement uses TRBV6-5 and TRBJ1-2; D is possibly TRBD1 (5 bases). Trimming cost V 9 bases and J 6 bases, with 14 bases left between them. The CDR3 contains 12 residues. Germline V gene lookup returns CDR1 MNHEY and CDR2 SVGAGI. The CDR3, as DNA: TGTGCCAGTTGCCGGACGGGGGATGGCTACACCTTC. As protein: CASCRTGDGYTF.

The V and J genes are TRBV6-2 or TRBV6-3 and TRBJ2-7, with 7 bases identical to TRBD1. This CDR3 has 15 amino acids. J was trimmed by 1 base and V by 1 base; bases with no gene match: 4. Per germline, CDR1 MNHEY and CDR2 SVGEGT. In nucleotides, the CDR3 is TGTGCCAGCAGTTACTTTGAGACAGGGTCCTACGAGCAGTACTTC. Translating gives CASSYFETGSYEQYF.

J is TRBJ2-7 and V is TRBV18; D uncertain. Deletions cut 4 bases from V and 4 bases from J, with 11 bases between. The germline gives CDR1 KGHSH, CDR2 LQKENI. The CDR3 runs to 13 residues. The CDR3: CASSLGKSYEQYV. The DNA for the CDR3 is TGTGCCAGCTCACTTGGCAAAAGTTACGAGCAGTACGTC.